This TCR beta chain was observed in a study of metastatic and nonmetastatic thyroid tumors. Study in general: Patients with malignant and benign thyroid disease provided blood and tumor or nodule tissue, whose repertoires were compared. Findings and caveats of the study: In blood and tumor, TCR beta diversity was reportedly significantly higher in malignant thyroid tumors than in benign nodules.

Prior to thyroid surgery, none of the patients had received any treatment. By share of the sample, this clone is medium-sized. Its specificity is not known. This CDR3 spans 14 amino acids. V shed 6 bases and J 3 bases; nucleotides not matched to a gene: 5. Germline V gene lookup returns CDR1 WSHSY and CDR2 SAAADI. Authors' data handling: For papillary thyroid cancer, a distant-metastasis classifier was constructed from CDR3 differences observed across clinicopathological groups. TCRdb re-called the PCR reads via MiXCR. The V and J calls come from TCRdb's annotation, not from the publication. The sample carries tens of thousands of clones, 25% to 30% recorded once.

The sequenced material came from tumor tissue. The receptor's source is a male donor with papillary thyroid cancer or a benign thyroid nodule (not recorded which). Some clones in this sample may be carry-over from other donors' samples. The gene calls are TRBV10-2 and TRBJ2-7; 10 bases are shared with TRBD1. CDR3 residues: CASRPDRGDYEQYF. CDR3 DNA: TGCGCCAGCAGACCGGACAGGGGGGACTACGAGCAGTACTTC.